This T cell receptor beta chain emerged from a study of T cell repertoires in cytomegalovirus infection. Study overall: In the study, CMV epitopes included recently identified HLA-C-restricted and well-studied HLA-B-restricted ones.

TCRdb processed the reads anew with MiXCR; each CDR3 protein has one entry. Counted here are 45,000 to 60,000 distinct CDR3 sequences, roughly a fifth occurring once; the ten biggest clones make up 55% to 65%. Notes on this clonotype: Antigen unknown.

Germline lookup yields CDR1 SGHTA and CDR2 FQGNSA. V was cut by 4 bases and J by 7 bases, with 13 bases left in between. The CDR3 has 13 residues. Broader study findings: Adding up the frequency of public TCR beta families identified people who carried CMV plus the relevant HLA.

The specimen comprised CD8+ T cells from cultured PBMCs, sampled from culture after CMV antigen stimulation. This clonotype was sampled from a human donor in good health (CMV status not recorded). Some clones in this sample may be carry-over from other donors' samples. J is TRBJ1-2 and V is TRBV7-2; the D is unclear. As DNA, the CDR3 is TGTGCCAGCAGCTCCAGCCTCGGCTTTGGCTACACCTTC. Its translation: CASSSSLGFGYTF.